This T cell receptor beta chain was recovered during a study of regulatory T cells in long-lasting Graves disease. Regarding time point: persistent/refractory GD, antithyroid drugs over 5 years with positive TRAb. The authors made the TCR library using RNA they extracted from PBMCs. Library construction for TCR beta used iRepertoire HTBI primers and Arm-PCR of CDR3 regions. TCRdb reanalysed the multiplex PCR reads using MiXCR and keeps one entry per CDR3 protein. The sample has 500,000 to 700,000 distinct CDR3 sequences, around 30% seen once. V lost 3 bases to trimming and J lost 6 bases; unmatched junction nucleotides: 2. Germline CDR1 MNHEY, CDR2 SVGAGI. The CDR3 is 12 residues long.

The sequenced sample was peripheral blood mononuclear cells (PBMCs), obtained when the disease was refractory, from a patient treated with antithyroid drugs. The clonotype originates from a female donor with Graves disease. The chain employs TRBV6-5 and TRBJ2-7; TRBD2 aligns across 7 bases. As DNA, the CDR3 is TGTGCCAGCAGTTATGGGGGGGGCGAGCAGTACTTC. This codes for CASSYGGGEQYF.